This is a list of T cell receptor beta chains from one sample in a study of T cell changes during pregnancy in multiple sclerosis. Assay used: immunoSEQ multiplex PCR; TCRdb lists only in-frame clones, some missing. Among roughly 84,000 clones listed, over 85% were seen once. The sample was peripheral blood, taken in the third trimester of pregnancy. These receptors were taken from a female donor in good health, enrolled as a control in a pregnancy study. Each CDR3 is given with its conserved first and last residue. D genes are given only for firm matches. Where a row states a size, it is once, few, many or the class of an expanded clone; other rows omit it.

cdr3_length	d_call	clone_size	v_call	j_call	cdr3_nt	cdr3_aa
16	NA	NA	TRBV6-5	TRBJ2-7	TGTGCCAGCAGTTCTATCCGGGACTCCTACACCTACGAGCAGTACTTC	CASSSIRDSYTYEQYF
17	NA	NA	TRBV4-2	TRBJ2-1	TGTGCCAGCAGCCAACGGAGGGAGACTAGGACTTTCAATGAGCAGTTCTTC	CASSQRRETRTFNEQFF
15	TRBD1	NA	TRBV28	TRBJ2-1	TGTGCCAGCAGTTTGGGGGACAGGGGGCTTGTGGAGCAGTTCTTC	CASSLGDRGLVEQFF
15	NA	NA	TRBV21-1	TRBJ1-2	TGTGCCAGCAGCAAAGTTTGGGCCGGTAATAATGGCTACACCTTC	CASSKVWAGNNGYTF
11	NA	NA	TRBV20-1	TRBJ1-1	TGCAGTGCTCCCCCTAACACTGAAGCTTTCTTT	CSAPPNTEAFF
15	TRBD1	NA	TRBV6-5	TRBJ2-1	TGTGCCAGCAGCTCCGGGACAGGGGCTTACAATGAGCAGTTCTTC	CASSSGTGAYNEQFF
17	TRBD2	NA	TRBV15	TRBJ2-1	TGTGCCACCAGCAGACCGTTCGGGGCGGGGGGATACAATGAGCAGTTCTTC	CATSRPFGAGGYNEQFF
17	TRBD2	NA	TRBV5-1	TRBJ2-1	TGCGCCAGCAGCTTGTCTCTCCGGGGACTAGGGGTGGTGGAGCAGTTCTTC	CASSLSLRGLGVVEQFF
15	NA	NA	TRBV28	TRBJ2-3	TGTGCCAGCAGTCCCTTTGAGGCCTTCACAGATACGCAGTATTTT	CASSPFEAFTDTQYF
16	TRBD2	NA	TRBV6-6	TRBJ2-7	TGTGCCAGCAGGAACAACCTAGCGGGTGGGACTCACGAGCAGTACTTC	CASRNNLAGGTHEQYF
15	NA	NA	TRBV28	TRBJ2-7	TGTGCCAGCAGTTTAGGGGCTAGCGAATCCTACGAGCAGTACTTC	CASSLGASESYEQYF
14	NA	once	TRBV5-1	TRBJ2-2	TGCGCCAGCAGCTTGGAGGGAGCCACCGGGGAGCTGTTTTTT	CASSLEGATGELFF
15	TRBD1	NA	TRBV5-5	TRBJ2-7	TGTGCCAGCAGTACTCTTGGGACAGCTTTCTACGAGCAGTACTTC	CASSTLGTAFYEQYF
11	NA	once	TRBV19	TRBJ2-7	TGTGCCAGTAGTATACGGGACGAGCAGTACTTC	CASSIRDEQYF
14	TRBD2	NA	TRBV6-6	TRBJ2-1	TGTGCCAGCAGTCCCCCCAGCGGGACCAATGAGCAGTTCTTC	CASSPPSGTNEQFF
16	TRBD2	NA	TRBV7-2	TRBJ2-3	TGTGCCAGCAGCTTTGGACTAGCCAGCTTTTCAGATACGCAGTATTTT	CASSFGLASFSDTQYF
14	NA	NA	TRBV18	TRBJ1-4	TGTGCCAGCTCACCGAGGCAGACTAATGAAAAACTGTTTTTT	CASSPRQTNEKLFF
15	NA	once	TRBV4-1	TRBJ2-2	TGCGCCAGCAGCCGTCTGGGGAGTTACACCGGGGAGCTGTTTTTT	CASSRLGSYTGELFF
15	NA	NA	TRBV5-1	TRBJ2-3	TGCGCCAGCAGCTTGGACGGAGCTAGCACAGATACGCAGTATTTT	CASSLDGASTDTQYF
14	TRBD2	NA	TRBV6-6	TRBJ2-1	TGTGCCAGCGGGAGCGGGAGCCCCTACAATGAGCAGTTCTTC	CASGSGSPYNEQFF
15	NA	NA	TRBV6-5	TRBJ1-1	TGTGCCAGCAGACCCGATGGAGGATTGGATACTGAAGCTTTCTTT	CASRPDGGLDTEAFF
12	NA	NA	TRBV27	TRBJ1-5	TGTGCCAGCAGTCAACGAGATCAGCCCCAGCATTTT	CASSQRDQPQHF
11	TRBD1	NA	TRBV20-1	TRBJ1-1	TGCTCAAACAGGGGGAACACTGAAGCTTTCTTT	CSNRGNTEAFF
14	TRBD2	NA	TRBV2	TRBJ2-1	TGTGCCAGCAGTGAACGCCTAGCGGGAGCTGAGCAGTTCTTC	CASSERLAGAEQFF